This TCR beta chain was found in a study of read filtering for tumor transcriptome and immune sequencing. Study in general: After DNase treatment, RNA was made into whole-transcriptome libraries. Per sample, TCR-region reads ranged about 4 to 11 million by IR-seq, roughly 80 to 1273 by RNA-seq. Findings and limits, study-wide: Even smaller IR-seq throughput identified most shared clonotypes. The sorted CD138-negative fraction was a mixed bone marrow immune population, not purified T cells.

Concerning this clonotype itself: What it binds is unknown.

Molecular barcoded adaptors covering alpha/delta and beta/gamma chains were used on approximately 400 ng RNA. TCRdb re-analysed the reads in MiXCR, keeping a single row per CDR3 protein. The sample shows 12,000 to 15,000 distinct CDR3 sequences, just over 20% of them seen only once. Trimming stripped 8 bases from V and 6 bases from J, with 20 bases between. This CDR3 is 15 amino acids long. Germline V gives CDR1 SEHNR, CDR2 FQNEAQ (reference sequence). The sample comprised a population of CD138-negative cells sorted from bone marrow. The chain couples TRBV7-9 to TRBJ2-1, with a possible D match to TRBD2 (6 bases). The sequence derives from a donor at least 40 years old with multiple myeloma. The CDR3: CASGGVPGVGNEQFF. The CDR3 bases are TGTGCCAGCGGAGGGGTTCCGGGAGTTGGCAATGAGCAGTTCTTC.